This paragraph reports one T cell receptor beta chain. Only one count was recorded for this clone. Its antigen is not yet known. Base quality data are lacking; no much larger clone is found one base away. The library was generated by the immunoSEQ multiplex PCR assay. The multiplex PCR relied on a mix of 60 forward primers for TCR Vbeta segments and 13 reverse primers for TCR Jbeta segments. Amplification of the CDR3 region of rearranged TCR beta genes was performed with a multiplex PCR assay on genomic DNA. The amplified TCR beta libraries were sequenced on the Illumina HiSeq System as 87-base-pair reads. In the authors' own workflow: A later analysis counted about 76 million unique TCR beta chains across the 650 to 800 repertoires, and some 11 million of these chains were shared by at least two donors. Raw reads were error-corrected and collapsed into unique sequences by a nearest-neighbor algorithm in which closely related sequences were merged to remove PCR and sequencing errors. CDR3 sequences were aligned to IMGT reference sequences to assign V, D and J gene segments. For a sequence to be retained, a match of at least six nucleotides to both a V gene segment and a J gene segment was required. Rearrangements were classified as productive when the CDR3 lacked stop codons and remained in frame with V and J, and all other rearrangements were classified as non-productive. Following IMGT convention, CDR3 was defined as the stretch from the second conserved V-encoded cysteine up to the conserved J-encoded phenylalanine. Sequences without an unambiguous match to a single V gene segment were excluded from the earlier analysis of over 500 of the donors. An earlier analysis of a few hundred of the donors called V segments functional above 56.7% productive rearrangements and segregating when the between-donor standard deviation exceeded 5%. A statistical classification framework was developed to diagnose cytomegalovirus status using the catalog of TCR beta chain sequences. In a later analysis, V and J genes were assigned by comparing TCR nucleotide sequences against IMGT/GENE-DB human TR gene sequences. A later analysis assigned CDR3 sequences and most-parsimonious VDJ recombination scenarios with the TCRdist pipeline. In a later analysis, each TCR beta chain was defined by its CDR3 amino acid sequence together with its V-gene family, and reads lacking a unique V-gene family were excluded. A later analysis removed 450 to 600 highly shared, low-generation-probability nucleotide sequences to deal with suspected cross-contamination and a sequencing artifact. A later analysis calculated a clonal expansion index for each public chain from normalized within-repertoire ranks of inferred template counts. A later analysis computed generation probabilities with a VDJ recombination model fitted to out-of-frame rearrangements, and checked the results against IGoR. In a later analysis, TCR-TCR, TCR-HLA and TCR-CMV co-occurrence was scored with hypergeometric tests, and a repertoire-size bias correction was applied to TCR pairs. False discovery rates were estimated in a later analysis by permuting HLA or CMV assignments 20 times. In a later analysis, co-occurring TCRs were grouped using DBSCAN, with TCRdist sequence similarity added in when clustering inside HLA-allele-positive subsets. Repertoires with fewer than 30,000 or more than 120,000 public chains, plus five repertoires with anomalous nucleotide sharing, were excluded from co-occurrence clustering. Here the immuneACCESS table is served through TCRdb, limited to in-frame sequences with V and J called. Missing clones are a known gap in these copies; in checked studies unresolved V genes cover under half, and the rest lacks a known reason. V, J and clone size are those of that table, while D and trimming were read from the DNA. The sample table lists 150,000 to 200,000 clones, 60% to 80% of them with a count of one. The ten largest clonotypes hold around 0.97% of the sample.

In total, approximately 700 healthy bone marrow donors made up the cohort. Cohort members were all nominally healthy when sampled, although unrecorded immune exposures were likely present. The donor was CMV seropositive and belonged to the group of more than 250 seropositive cohort members. A peripheral blood sample was provided by each donor, and peripheral blood mononuclear cells were used for TCR beta sequencing. The Qiagen DNeasy Blood Extraction Kit was used to extract genomic DNA from the blood cell samples. The data derive from a study of cytomegalovirus exposure and HLA in healthy donors (dated by TCRdb to 2015 to 2018). About the study as a whole: According to an earlier analysis of several hundred of the donors, about 179 million T cells yielded 90 million to 140 million unique TCR beta sequences and 250 to 350 Gb of sequence data. Roughly 300 gigabases of sequencing data and 78 million or so unique TCR sequences were included in an early release covering over 600 HLA-typed donors. The genetic ancestry cluster associated with self-reported Caucasian donors included about 81% of the 350 to 500 genotyped donors. The study aimed to test whether signatures of past pathogen exposure could be identified by cataloging public T cell receptors. The T cell repertoires of 666 subjects were profiled by immunosequencing and related to cytomegalovirus serostatus. Besides the first cohort of approximately 670 subjects, a separate validation cohort made up of over 100 different subjects was used. High-throughput TCR immunosequencing, statistical association of individual TCRs with disease status, and machine learning were combined to predict cytomegalovirus infection status. To study patterns of TCR occurrence, a later analysis re-analyzed previously published TCR beta repertoires from hundreds of donors and added high-resolution HLA genotyping. Rather than drawing on any new phenotypic data, the later analysis identified candidate immune exposures from TCR beta sequences and the way those sequences occurred across donors. An earlier analysis of roughly 580 of the donors used high-throughput TCR beta sequencing to judge whether each TCR beta V gene segment behaved as functional or pseudogenic. Donor age, sex, ethnicity and CMV serostatus were collected together with the repertoire data. Genome-wide SNP genotypes for about 65% of the 666 donors were used in a later genetic analysis, which treated that subset as a discovery cohort. All discovery cohort repertoires had been generated using a single sequencing platform. HLA typing covered class I and class II loci at four-digit resolution. The number of typed donors differed by locus: roughly 620-630 for A, B, C, DRB1 and DQB1; 500 to 550 for DQA1; 606 for DPA1; and approximately 450 for DPB1. About 5 DR-DQ haplotypes were handled as single units for association and clustering, since linkage in the cohort was strong. On average, roughly 250,000 unique TCR beta nucleotide sequences were sequenced per donor among 350 to 400 genotyped donors of the cohort, with about 19% of those sequences being non-productive.

Trimming costs V 0 bases and J 6 bases, and their ends lie 17 bases apart. Via the germline V gene, CDR1 is SGDLS and CDR2 YYNGEE. The CDR3 sequence holds 16 residues, the cysteine and phenylalanine included. The entry retains the CDR3 DNA only, 48 bases that are in frame from base 1. Study-wide findings and limitations: Correlated functional status among segregating V segments might reflect linkage disequilibrium, but an unknown experimental factor could not be ruled out. The study gave a list of around 170 TCR beta chains associated with cytomegalovirus. Across donors, most TCR sequences were observed very rarely, whereas some public TCRs were present in many individuals. When HLA alleles, especially DR and DQ, strongly co-occurred, TCR associations were difficult to assign to individual alleles. HLA typing was unavailable for some donors at each locus, so association tests used only the typed subset. According to a later analysis, most CMV-associated TCR beta chains appeared to be HLA-restricted, and the HLA associations seemed to be driven largely by CMV exposure. The classifier was reported to diagnose cytomegalovirus status with high specificity and sensitivity in both the original and validation cohorts. A further reported finding was that TCR beta sequences accurately predicted the HLA-A and HLA-B alleles for most subjects in the first cohort. An earlier analysis of approximately 530 of the donors showed that most TCR beta V segments appeared in productive rearrangements either about 90% or about 30% of the time, which broadly matched IMGT annotations. V-gene and J-gene trimming of TCR beta chains was associated with a missense DCLRE1C variant in a later genetic analysis, and the association was replicated in an independent cohort. The only immune exposure information available for the cohort was CMV serostatus. Sequencing depth was assumed to be roughly uniform across donors in the presence/absence analyses, though that assumption may not hold. Only TCR beta chains were sequenced in this cohort, and the absence of alpha or paired-chain data limited detectable features. According to a later analysis, parvovirus B19, influenza, CMV and Epstein-Barr virus appeared linked to several top co-occurrence clusters. In a later analysis, around 17,000 TCR beta sequences were associated with specific HLA alleles at a false discovery rate of 0.05. According to a later genetic analysis, donors in an Asian-associated ancestry cluster had fewer N-insertions in productive TCRs than the roughly 670-donor mean. In vitro tests confirmed that a few of the cytomegalovirus-associated TCR beta chains recognize cytomegalovirus antigens. In a later analysis, the rate of TCR association differed among HLA loci, with DRB1 alleles having the most associated TCRs and HLA-C alleles having the fewest. The 87-base-pair reads could not distinguish some IMGT-functional V segments, including TRBV6-2 and TRBV6-3, so those segments were excluded. Compared with equally common non-associated chains, HLA-associated TCR beta chains in a later analysis were more clonally expanded and had lower generation probabilities. A cluster of highly shared sequence variants was judged likely to represent a technical artifact of the sequencing pipeline. Approximately 16 rarely observed V segments, including chromosome 9 orphons, were excluded from the earlier analysis of approximately 500 of the donors because counts were too low. According to the authors, the approach could potentially be generalized to other disease states and immunological phenotypes.

The chain is encoded by TRBV9 joined to TRBJ2-3, with a tentative D gene TRBD1 over 6 matching bases. This clonotype was obtained from a woman aged 50 to 65 in good health and CMV-seropositive. Sequenced: PBMCs. The CDR3 region reads CASSVGGSPRGDTQYF. The sequenced DNA is TGTGCCAGCAGCGTAGGAGGCAGCCCTAGGGGGGATACGCAGTATTTT.